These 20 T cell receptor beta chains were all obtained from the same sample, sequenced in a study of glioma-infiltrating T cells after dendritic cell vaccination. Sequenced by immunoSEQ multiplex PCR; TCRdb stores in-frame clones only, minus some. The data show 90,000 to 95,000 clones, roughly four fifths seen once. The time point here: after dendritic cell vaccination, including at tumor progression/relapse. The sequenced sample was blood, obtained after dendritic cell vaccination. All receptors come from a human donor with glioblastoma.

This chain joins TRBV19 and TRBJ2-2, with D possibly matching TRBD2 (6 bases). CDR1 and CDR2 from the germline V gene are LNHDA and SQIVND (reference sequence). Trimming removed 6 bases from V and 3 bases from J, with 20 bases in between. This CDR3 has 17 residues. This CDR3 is CASRDSGQRGDTGELFF. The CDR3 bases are TGTGCCAGTAGGGATAGCGGTCAACGAGGGGACACCGGGGAGCTGTTTTTT. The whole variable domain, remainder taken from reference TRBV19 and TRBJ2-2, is DGGITQSPKYLFRKEGQNVTLSCEQNLNHDAMYWYRQDPGQGLRLIYYSQIVNDFQKGDIAEGYSVSREKKESFPLTVTSAQKNPTAFYLCASRDSGQRGDTGELFFGEGSRLTVL.

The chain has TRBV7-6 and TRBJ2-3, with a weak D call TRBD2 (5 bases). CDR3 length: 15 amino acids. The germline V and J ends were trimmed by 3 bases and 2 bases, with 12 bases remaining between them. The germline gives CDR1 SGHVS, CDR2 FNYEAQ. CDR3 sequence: CASSFGEKNTDTQYF. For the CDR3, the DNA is TGTGCCAGCAGCTTCGGGGAGAAGAACACAGATACGCAGTATTTT.

CDR3 nucleotide sequence: TGCGCCAGCAGCCAAGGGGGCGGAGGGTCTGTGGAGACCCAGTACTTC. It translates to CASSQGGGGSVETQYF. The chain has TRBV4-1 and TRBJ2-5; tentatively, D is TRBD2 (6 bases). This CDR3 region has 16 residues. Trimming left V 1 base short and J 5 bases short, with 17 bases between. Germline assignment: CDR1 MGHRA and CDR2 YSYEKL.

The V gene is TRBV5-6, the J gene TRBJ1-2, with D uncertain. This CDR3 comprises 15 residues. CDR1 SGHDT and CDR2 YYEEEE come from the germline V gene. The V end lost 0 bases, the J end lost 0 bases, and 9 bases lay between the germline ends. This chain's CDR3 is CASSLVDKTNYGYTF. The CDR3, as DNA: TGTGCCAGCAGCTTGGTTGACAAGACTAACTATGGCTACACCTTC.

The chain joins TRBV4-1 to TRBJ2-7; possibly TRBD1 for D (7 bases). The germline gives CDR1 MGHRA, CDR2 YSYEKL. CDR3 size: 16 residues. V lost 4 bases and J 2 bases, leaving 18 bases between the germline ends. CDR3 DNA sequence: TGCGCCAGCAGCCGCGCGGGAACAGGGGCAACCTACGAGCAGTACTTC. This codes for CASSRAGTGATYEQYF.

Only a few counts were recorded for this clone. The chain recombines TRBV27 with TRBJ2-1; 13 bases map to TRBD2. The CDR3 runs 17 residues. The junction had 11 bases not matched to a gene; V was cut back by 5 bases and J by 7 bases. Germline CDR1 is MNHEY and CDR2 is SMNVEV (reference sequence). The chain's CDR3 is CASSLRTSGSVNNEQFF. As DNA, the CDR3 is TGTGCCAGCAGTCTTAGGACTAGCGGGAGCGTAAATAATGAGCAGTTCTTC.

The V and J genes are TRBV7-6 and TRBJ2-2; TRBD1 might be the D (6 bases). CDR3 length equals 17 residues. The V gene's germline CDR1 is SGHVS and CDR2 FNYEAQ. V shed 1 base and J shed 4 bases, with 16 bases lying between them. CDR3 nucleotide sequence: TGTGCCAGCAGCTTAGATACGGGACAACTCTTCACCGGGGAGCTGTTTTTT. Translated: CASSLDTGQLFTGELFF.

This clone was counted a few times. The CDR3 region is CASSSTSGGFHEQYF. CDR3 nucleotides: TGTGCCAGCAGCTCGACTAGCGGGGGGTTCCACGAGCAGTACTTC. The V and J genes are TRBV5-4 and TRBJ2-7; 13 bases align to TRBD2. The CDR3 has 15 amino acids. CDR1 is SGHNT and CDR2 is YYREEE in the germline V gene (reference sequence). Trimming took 3 bases from V and 5 from J; bases not matched to a gene: 5.

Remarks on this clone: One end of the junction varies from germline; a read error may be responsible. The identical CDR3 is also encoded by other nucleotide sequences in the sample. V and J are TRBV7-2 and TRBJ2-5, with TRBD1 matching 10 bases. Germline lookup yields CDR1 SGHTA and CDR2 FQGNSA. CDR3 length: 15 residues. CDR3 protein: CASSWRQGAEETQYF. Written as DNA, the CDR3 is TGCGCCAGCAGCTGGAGACAGGGGGCAGAGGAGACCCAGTACTTC.

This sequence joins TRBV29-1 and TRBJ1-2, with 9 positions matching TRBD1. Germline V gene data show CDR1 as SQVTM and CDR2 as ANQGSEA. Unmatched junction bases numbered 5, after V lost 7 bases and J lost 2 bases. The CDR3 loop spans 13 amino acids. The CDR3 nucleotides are TGCAGCGCTGGGACAGGGTACAACTATGGCTACACCTTC. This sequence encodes CSAGTGYNYGYTF.

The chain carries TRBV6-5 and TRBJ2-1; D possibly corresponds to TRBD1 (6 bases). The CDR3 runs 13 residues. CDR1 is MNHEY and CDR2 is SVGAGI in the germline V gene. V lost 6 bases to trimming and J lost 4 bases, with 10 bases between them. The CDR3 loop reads CASSLTGYNEQFF. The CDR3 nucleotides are TGTGCCAGCAGCTTGACAGGTTACAATGAGCAGTTCTTC.

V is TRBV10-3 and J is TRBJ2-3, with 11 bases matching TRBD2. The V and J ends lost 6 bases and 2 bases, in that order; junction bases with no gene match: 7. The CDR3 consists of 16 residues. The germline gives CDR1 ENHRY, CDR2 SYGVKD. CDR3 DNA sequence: TGTGCCATCAGCGAAGAGGGACTAGCGGACACAGATACGCAGTATTTT. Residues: CAISEEGLADTDTQYF.

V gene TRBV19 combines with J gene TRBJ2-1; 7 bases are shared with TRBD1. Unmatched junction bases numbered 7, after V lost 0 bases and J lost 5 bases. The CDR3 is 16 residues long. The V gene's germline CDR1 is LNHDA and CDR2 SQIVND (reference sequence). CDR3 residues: CASSIESRTGNNEQFF. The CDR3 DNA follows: TGTGCCAGTAGTATAGAATCTAGGACAGGTAACAATGAGCAGTTCTTC.

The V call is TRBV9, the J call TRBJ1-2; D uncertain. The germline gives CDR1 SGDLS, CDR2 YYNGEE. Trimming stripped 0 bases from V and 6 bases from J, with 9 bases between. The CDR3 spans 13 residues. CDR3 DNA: TGTGCCAGCAGCGTAGCCAGGAACGATGGCTACACCTTC. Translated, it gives CASSVARNDGYTF.

Here the CDR3 reads CASSFGSNSGANVLTF. The CDR3 coding sequence is TGTGCCAGCAGTTTCGGGAGTAACTCTGGGGCCAACGTCCTGACTTTC. This sequence joins TRBV27 and TRBJ2-6; a weak D match, TRBD2 (6 bases). Per the germline V gene, CDR1 is MNHEY and CDR2 is SMNVEV (reference sequence). V lost 3 bases and J lost 0, with 9 bases in between. CDR3 size: 16 residues.

The DNA of the CDR3 is TGTGCCAGCAGTGAAAGAATGGGGGCCGATAATTCACCCCTCCACTTT. This encodes CASSERMGADNSPLHF. The J gene is TRBJ1-6, the V gene TRBV25-1, with a possible D match to TRBD1 (6 bases). This CDR3 has 16 amino acids. With 2 bases removed from V and 5 bases from J, the gap between germline ends came to 13 bases. The germline gives CDR1 MGHDK, CDR2 SYGVNS.

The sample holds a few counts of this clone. The CDR3 reads CASSPGLSTEAFF. The CDR3 region has the DNA TGTGCCAGCAGCCCCGGACTAAGCACTGAAGCTTTCTTT. The V gene is TRBV5-5, the J gene TRBJ1-1; unclear D gene. The CDR3 has 13 amino acids. The germline V and J ends were trimmed by 4 bases and 4 bases, with 11 bases remaining between them. CDR1 is SGHKS and CDR2 is YYEKEE in the germline V gene (reference sequence).

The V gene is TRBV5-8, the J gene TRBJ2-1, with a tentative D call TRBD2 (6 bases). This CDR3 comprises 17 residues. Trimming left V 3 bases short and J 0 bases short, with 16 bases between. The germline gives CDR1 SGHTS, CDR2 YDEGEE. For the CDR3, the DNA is TGTGCCAGCAGCTCCTTAGCGGCCTGGAGCTCCTACAATGAGCAGTTCTTC. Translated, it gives CASSSLAAWSSYNEQFF.

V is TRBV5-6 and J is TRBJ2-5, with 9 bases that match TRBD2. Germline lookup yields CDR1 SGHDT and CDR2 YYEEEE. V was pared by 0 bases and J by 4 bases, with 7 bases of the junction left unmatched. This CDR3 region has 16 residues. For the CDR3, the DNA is TGTGCCAGCAGCTTGGAGGGACTAGCAGTTCGAGAGACCCAGTACTTC. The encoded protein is CASSLEGLAVRETQYF.

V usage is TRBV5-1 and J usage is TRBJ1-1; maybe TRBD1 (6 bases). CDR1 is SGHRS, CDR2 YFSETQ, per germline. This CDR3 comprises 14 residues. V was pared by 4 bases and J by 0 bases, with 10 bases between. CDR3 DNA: TGCGCCAGCAGCCAGGACAGATTGAACACTGAAGCTTTCTTT. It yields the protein CASSQDRLNTEAFF.